The 23 T cell receptor beta chains given below trace back to one sample, sequenced in a study of vaccination and CD4 T cells after COVID-19. Sequencing of the DNA from cultured CD4+ T cells was carried out with the Oncomine TCR Beta short-read assay. From the PCR reads, TCRdb called clonotypes with MiXCR, one entry per CDR3 protein. The sample lists approximately 15,000 distinct CDR3 sequences, roughly half occurring once. As for treatment: approximately nine-day PBMC culture with coronavirus spike peptide pools or control peptides (ViraFEST assay). Their target antigens are unknown. Sequencing was done on a sample of CD4+ T cells from blood, cultured in vitro. The receptors stem from a human donor who had recovered from COVID-19.

This clonotype was recorded a few times. The chain is built from TRBV6-1 and TRBJ1-5; D is ambiguous. V was clipped by 6 bases and J by 2 bases, with 14 bases between them. The length of the CDR3 is 15 residues. CDR1 and CDR2 (germline): MNHNS, SASEGT. This CDR3 reads CASSAFFSGNQPQHF. CDR3 nucleotide sequence: TGTGCCAGCAGCGCCTTTTTCTCCGGCAATCAGCCCCAGCATTTT.

This clonotype turned up a few times. At one boundary the junction diverges from the germline segment, which might be a read error. The rearrangement joins TRBV15 to TRBJ1-5; no clear D gene. The CDR3 sequence is 13 residues long. The germline V gene encodes CDR1 LNHNV and CDR2 YYDKDF (reference sequence). CDR3 sequence (DNA): TGTGCCACCAGCGGAGAATGGGTTACGCCCCAGCATTTT. Residues: CATSGEWVTPQHF.

The chain employs TRBV7-2 and TRBJ1-6; 7 bases are a match to TRBD1. CDR3 size: 18 residues. J lost 0 bases, V lost 1 base, and 6 bases had no gene match. Germline CDR1 reads SGHTA; CDR2 reads FQGNSA. CDR3 DNA: TGTGCCAGCAGCTTAGACCCACAGGGGAGCTCCTATAATTCACCCCTCCACTTT. Amino acid sequence: CASSLDPQGSSYNSPLHF.

The rearrangement links TRBV20-1 to TRBJ2-7; D unclear. This CDR3 spans 14 amino acids. Trimming removed 5 bases at V and 1 base at J, with 15 bases between. Germline V gene lookup returns CDR1 DFQATT and CDR2 SNEGSKA (reference sequence). CDR3: CSAPNRARSYEQYF. The CDR3, as DNA: TGCAGTGCTCCTAATAGGGCCAGATCCTACGAGCAGTACTTC.

The chain has TRBV4-3 and TRBJ2-1, with TRBD2 matching 14 bases. V lost 4 bases to trimming and J lost 11 bases; unmatched junction nucleotides: 13. The germline V gene has CDR1 LGHNA and CDR2 YSLEER. CDR3 length: 17 amino acids. CDR3 sequence: CASSPGLAGGPNEKQFF. CDR3 DNA sequence: TGCGCCAGCAGCCCCGGACTAGCGGGGGGACCCAATGAGAAGCAGTTCTTC.

This clonotype was observed a handful of times. The CDR3 region is CASGLDSRYQPQHF. The CDR3 region has the DNA TGTGCCAGCGGCCTGGACAGCCGCTATCAGCCCCAGCATTTT. This chain joins TRBV6-1 and TRBJ1-5, with D possibly being TRBD1 (6 bases). Trimming pared 8 bases from V and 5 bases from J, leaving 16 bases between. Germline CDR1 is MNHNS and CDR2 is SASEGT. The CDR3 loop spans 14 amino acids.

The chain employs TRBV12-3 or TRBV12-4 and TRBJ1-3, with a possible D match to TRBD1 (5 bases). The CDR3 length is 14 residues. Between the trimmed V and J ends, which lost 7 bases and 0 bases, there was a span of 10 bases. The CDR3, as DNA: TGTGCCAGCAAAAGGGGCTCCTCTGGAAACACCATATATTTT. It encodes CASKRGSSGNTIYF.

This clonotype was counted a few times. The V gene is TRBV6-1, the J gene TRBJ1-2, with TRBD1 identical over 7 bases. Germline-derived CDR1 and CDR2 are MNHNS and SASEGT. The CDR3 contains 13 residues. V shed 8 bases and J 5 bases; nucleotides not matched to a gene: 8. DNA for the CDR3: TGTGCCAGCGGCAGACAGGGACTATATGGCTACACCTTC. Translating gives CASGRQGLYGYTF.

Here the CDR3 reads CASVFSGGSADTQYF. DNA for the CDR3: TGTGCCAGCGTCTTTAGCGGGGGAAGCGCAGATACGCAGTATTTT. The chain joins TRBV6-1 to TRBJ2-3; 9 positions match TRBD2. Germline loops: CDR1 MNHNS, CDR2 SASEGT. The CDR3 is 15 residues long. With 8 bases clipped from V and 4 bases from J, the junction kept 10 bases outside the gene matches.

The V call is TRBV19, the J call TRBJ2-6; TRBD1 might be the D (5 bases). Germline V gives CDR1 LNHDA, CDR2 SQIVND (reference sequence). The CDR3 has 17 amino acids. V was shortened by 2 bases and J by 0 bases, with 11 bases between the two germline ends. CDR3 amino acids: CASSINQGSSGANVLTF. The CDR3 DNA follows: TGTGCCAGTAGTATAAATCAGGGTAGCTCTGGGGCCAACGTCCTGACTTTC.

This clonotype was recorded a few times. This chain uses TRBV27 with TRBJ2-3; D might be TRBD1 (6 bases). Trimming removed 2 bases at V and 5 bases at J, with 11 bases between. The germline gives CDR1 MNHEY, CDR2 SMNVEV (reference sequence). The CDR3 totals 14 residues. The CDR3 loop is CASSLENRVDTQYF. The CDR3 nucleotides are TGTGCCAGCAGTTTAGAGAACAGGGTAGATACGCAGTATTTT.

This clonotype was found once. The chain employs TRBV5-1 and TRBJ2-1, with D unclear. Germline V CDR1 and CDR2: SGHRS, YFSETQ. V lost 3 bases and J lost 5, with 9 bases in between. The CDR3 totals 13 residues. CDR3 sequence (DNA): TGCGCCAGCAGCTACGGACGAAACAATGAGCAGTTCTTC. Residues: CASSYGRNNEQFF.

This clonotype came up once. The chain joins TRBV21-1 to TRBJ1-2; the table assigns TRBD1, which was not confirmed against the DNA. TRBV21-1 is marked as a pseudogene. The CDR3 contains 14 residues. CDR3 nucleotides: TGTGCCAGCAGCAACCTGGGACAGGGGAGAGGCTACACCTTC. It specifies CASSNLGQGRGYTF.

This chain connects TRBV11-1 to TRBJ2-1, with 10 bases fitting TRBD1. With V trimmed by 7 bases and J by 2 bases, 5 bases remained unmatched. CDR1 and CDR2 from the germline V gene are SGHAT and FQDESV (reference sequence). The CDR3 totals 15 residues. This CDR3 reads CASIPGQGTYNEQFF. As DNA, the CDR3 is TGTGCCAGCATTCCGGGACAGGGGACCTACAATGAGCAGTTCTTC.

The rearrangement links TRBV6-2 or TRBV6-3 to TRBJ1-5; D call uncertain. The CDR3 is 12 amino acids. The germline V gene encodes CDR1 MNHEY and CDR2 SVGEGT. V lost 6 bases, J lost 4 bases, and 7 bases lay in between. The chain's CDR3 is CASRAPNQPQHF. The CDR3 DNA reads as TGTGCCAGCAGAGCCCCGAATCAGCCCCAGCATTTT.

DNA of the CDR3: TGTGCCAGCAGTAGTAGCGGGGTCGGGGAGACCCAGTACTTC. It is translated as CASSSSGVGETQYF. The chain joins TRBV7-2 to TRBJ2-5, with 8 bases that match TRBD2. The CDR3 loop spans 14 amino acids. Unmatched junction bases numbered 8, after V lost 6 bases and J lost 5 bases. In germline, CDR1 is SGHTA, CDR2 FQGNSA.

This clonotype occurred a few times. J is TRBJ2-3 and V is TRBV7-9; TRBD2 might be the D (5 bases). The CDR3 runs 14 residues. Between the trimmed V and J ends, which lost 1 base and 2 bases, there was a span of 7 bases. Germline V gene sequence: CDR1 SEHNR, CDR2 FQNEAQ (reference sequence). CDR3 sequence reads: CASSLGTFTDTQYF. In DNA, the CDR3 is TGTGCCAGCAGCTTAGGGACTTTCACAGATACGCAGTATTTT.

The J gene is TRBJ2-2, the V gene TRBV18; 9 bases map to TRBD1. Germline V lookup: CDR1 KGHSH, CDR2 LQKENI. The trim removed 0 bases at V and 5 bases at J, leaving 7 bases unmatched. The CDR3 has 17 amino acids. CDR3 residues: CASSPPTGGASTGELFF. CDR3 DNA: TGTGCCAGCTCACCACCTACAGGGGGCGCATCGACCGGGGAGCTGTTTTTT.

The chain carries TRBV1 and TRBJ2-7; the table assigns TRBD2, which was not confirmed against the DNA. TRBV1 is a recognized pseudogene. The CDR3 sequence is 15 residues long. The DNA of the CDR3 is TGCACCAGCAGTCCACTAGCGGGGGACTACTACGAGCAGTACTTC. Protein: CTSSPLAGDYYEQYF.

The chain joins TRBV6-2 or TRBV6-3 to TRBJ1-5; D perhaps matches TRBD1 (5 bases). The germline V gene encodes CDR1 MNHEY and CDR2 SVGEGT. V gave up 6 bases and J gave up 5 bases, with 11 bases separating them. There are 13 residues in the CDR3. The CDR3 loop reads CASSGAPDQPQHF. CDR3 sequence (DNA): TGTGCCAGCAGCGGGGCTCCCGATCAGCCCCAGCATTTT.

This clonotype has a handful of counts. The chain recombines TRBV20-1 with TRBJ2-2, with 9 bases that match TRBD2. This CDR3 spans 15 amino acids. The V gene end was trimmed by 6 bases and the J gene end by 2 bases; junction bases not matched to a gene: 7. Germline V lookup: CDR1 DFQATT, CDR2 SNEGSKA (reference sequence). CDR3 region: CSALAGRRNTGELFF. CDR3 coding DNA: TGCAGTGCCCTAGCGGGGCGAAGAAACACCGGGGAGCTGTTTTTT.

This clonotype ranks as medium-sized. This chain links TRBV12-5 with TRBJ2-2; the match to TRBD1 covers 10 bases. The CDR3 covers 15 residues. The V and J ends lost 6 bases and 2 bases, in that order; junction bases with no gene match: 3. The germline V gene encodes CDR1 LGHNT and CDR2 FRNRAP. In nucleotides, the CDR3 is TGTGCTAGTGGCCGGGACAGGGGAAACACCGGGGAGCTGTTTTTT. Translated: CASGRDRGNTGELFF.

The rearrangement joins TRBV28 to TRBJ1-1; 8 bases are a match to TRBD1. The CDR3 has 15 amino acids. Germline CDR1 is MDHEN and CDR2 is SYDVKM. V was pared by 3 bases and J by 6 bases, with 9 bases of the junction left unmatched. CDR3 nucleotide sequence: TGTGCCAGCAGTTTGACCCAGGGGGCGAGGGCTGAAGCTTTCTTT. Residues: CASSLTQGARAEAFF.